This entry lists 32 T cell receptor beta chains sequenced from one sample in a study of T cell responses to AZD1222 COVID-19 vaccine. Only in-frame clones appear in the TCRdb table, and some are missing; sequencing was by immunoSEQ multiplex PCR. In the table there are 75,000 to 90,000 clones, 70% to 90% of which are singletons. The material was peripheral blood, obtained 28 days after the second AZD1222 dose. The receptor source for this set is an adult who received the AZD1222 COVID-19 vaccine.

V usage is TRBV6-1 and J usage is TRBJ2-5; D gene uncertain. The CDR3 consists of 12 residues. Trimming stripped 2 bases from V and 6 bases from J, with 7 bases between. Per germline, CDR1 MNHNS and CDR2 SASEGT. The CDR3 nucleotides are TGTGCCAGCAGTGAAAGAGGCAAGACCCAGTACTTC. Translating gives CASSERGKTQYF.

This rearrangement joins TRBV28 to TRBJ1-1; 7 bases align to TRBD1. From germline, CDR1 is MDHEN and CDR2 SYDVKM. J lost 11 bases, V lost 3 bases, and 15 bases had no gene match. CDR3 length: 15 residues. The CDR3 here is CASSFWSGTAGRAFF. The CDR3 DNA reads TGTGCCAGCAGTTTTTGGTCAGGGACAGCTGGGAGGGCTTTCTTT. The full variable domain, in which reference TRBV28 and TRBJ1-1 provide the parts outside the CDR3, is DVKVTQSSRYLVKRTGEKVFLECVQDMDHENMFWYRQDPGLGLRLIYFSYDVKMKEKGDIPEGYSVSREKKERFSLILESASTNQTSMYLCASSFWSGTAGRAFFGQGTRLTVV.

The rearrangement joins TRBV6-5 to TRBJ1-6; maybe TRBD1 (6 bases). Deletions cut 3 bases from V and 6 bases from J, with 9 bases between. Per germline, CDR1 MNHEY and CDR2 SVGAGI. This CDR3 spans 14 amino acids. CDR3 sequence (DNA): TGTGCCAGCAGTTATGAGGGGGGTAATTCACCCCTCCACTTT. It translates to CASSYEGGNSPLHF.

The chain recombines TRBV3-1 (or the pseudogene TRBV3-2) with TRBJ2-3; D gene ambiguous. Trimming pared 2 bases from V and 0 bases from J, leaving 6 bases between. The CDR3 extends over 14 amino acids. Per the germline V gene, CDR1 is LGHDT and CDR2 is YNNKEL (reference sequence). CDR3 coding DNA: TGTGCCAGCAGCCAAAGCAGTAGCACAGATACGCAGTATTTT. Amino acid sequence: CASSQSSSTDTQYF.

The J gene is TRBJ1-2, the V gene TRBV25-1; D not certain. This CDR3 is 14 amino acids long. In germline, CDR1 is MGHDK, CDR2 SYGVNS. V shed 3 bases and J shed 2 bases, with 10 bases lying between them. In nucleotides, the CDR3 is TGTGCCAGCAGTGACGGCCAGCTGAACTATGGCTACACCTTC. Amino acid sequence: CASSDGQLNYGYTF.

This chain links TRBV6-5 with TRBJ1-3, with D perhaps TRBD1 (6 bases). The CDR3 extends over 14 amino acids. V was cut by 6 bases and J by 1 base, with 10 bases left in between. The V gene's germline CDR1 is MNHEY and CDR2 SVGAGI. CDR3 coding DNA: TGTGCCAGCAGCCGGGACACATCTGGAAACACCATATATTTT. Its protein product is CASSRDTSGNTIYF.

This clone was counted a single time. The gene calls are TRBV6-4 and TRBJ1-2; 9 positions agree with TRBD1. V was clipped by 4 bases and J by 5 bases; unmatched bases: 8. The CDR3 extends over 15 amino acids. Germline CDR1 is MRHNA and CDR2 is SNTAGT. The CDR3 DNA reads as TGTGCCAGCAGTGTTTCCGGGACAGGGTGGTATGGCTACACCTTC. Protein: CASSVSGTGWYGYTF.

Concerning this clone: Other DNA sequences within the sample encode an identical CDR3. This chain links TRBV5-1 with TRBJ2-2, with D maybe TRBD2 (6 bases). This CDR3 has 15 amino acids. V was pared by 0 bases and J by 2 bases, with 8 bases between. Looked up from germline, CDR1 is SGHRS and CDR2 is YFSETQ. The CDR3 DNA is TGCGCCAGCAGCTTGGGCGGGACCAACACCGGGGAGCTGTTTTTT. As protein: CASSLGGTNTGELFF. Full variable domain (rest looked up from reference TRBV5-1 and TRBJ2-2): KAGVTQTPRYLIKTRGQQVTLSCSPISGHRSVSWYQQTPGQGLQFLFEYFSETQRNKGNFPGRFSGRQFSNSRSEMNVSTLELGDSALYLCASSLGGTNTGELFFGEGSRLTVL.

CDR3 nucleotide sequence: TGTGCCAGCAGCGAGTACGGTAGCTCCTACGAGCAGTACTTC. It translates to CASSEYGSSYEQYF. This sequence joins TRBV9 and TRBJ2-7, with D hard to call. The CDR3 sequence is 14 residues long. Germline V gene data show CDR1 as SGDLS and CDR2 as YYNGEE. Trimming left V 3 bases short and J 0 bases short, with 10 bases between.

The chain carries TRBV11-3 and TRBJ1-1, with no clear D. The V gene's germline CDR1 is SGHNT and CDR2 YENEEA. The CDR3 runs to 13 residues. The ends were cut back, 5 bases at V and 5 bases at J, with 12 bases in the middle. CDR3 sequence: CASSPSRLTEAFF. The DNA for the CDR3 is TGTGCCAGCAGCCCTTCGCGGTTAACTGAAGCTTTCTTT.

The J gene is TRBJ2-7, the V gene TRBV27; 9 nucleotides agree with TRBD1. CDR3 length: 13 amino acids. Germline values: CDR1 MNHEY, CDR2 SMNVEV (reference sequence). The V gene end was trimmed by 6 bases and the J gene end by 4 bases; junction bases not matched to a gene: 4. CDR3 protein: CASRGQGRYEQYF. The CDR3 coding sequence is TGTGCCAGCAGGGGACAGGGTCGGTACGAGCAGTACTTC.

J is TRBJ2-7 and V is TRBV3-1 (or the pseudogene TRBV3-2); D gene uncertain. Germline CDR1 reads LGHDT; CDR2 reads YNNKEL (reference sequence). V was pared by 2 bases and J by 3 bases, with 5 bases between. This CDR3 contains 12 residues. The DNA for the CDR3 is TGTGCCAGCAGCCAATCGGGCTACGAGCAGTACTTC. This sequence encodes CASSQSGYEQYF.

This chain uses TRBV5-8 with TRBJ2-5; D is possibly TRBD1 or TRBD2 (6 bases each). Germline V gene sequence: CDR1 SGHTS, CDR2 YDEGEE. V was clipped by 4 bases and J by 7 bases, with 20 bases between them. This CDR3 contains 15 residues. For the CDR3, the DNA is TGTGCCAGCAGCCCGATCGGGGGCGGAAGGGGGACCCAGTACTTC. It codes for CASSPIGGGRGTQYF. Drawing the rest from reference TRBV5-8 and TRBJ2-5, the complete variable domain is EAGVTQSPTHLIKTRGQQATLRCSPISGHTSVYWYQQALGLGLQFLLWYDEGEERNRGNFPPRFSGRQFPNYSSELNVNALELEDSALYLCASSPIGGGRGTQYFGPGTRLLVL.

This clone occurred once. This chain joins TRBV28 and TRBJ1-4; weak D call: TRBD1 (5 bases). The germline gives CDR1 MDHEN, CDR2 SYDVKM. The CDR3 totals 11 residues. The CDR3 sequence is CVAGGREKLFF. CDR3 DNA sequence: TGTGTAGCCGGGGGACGGGAAAAACTGTTTTTT.

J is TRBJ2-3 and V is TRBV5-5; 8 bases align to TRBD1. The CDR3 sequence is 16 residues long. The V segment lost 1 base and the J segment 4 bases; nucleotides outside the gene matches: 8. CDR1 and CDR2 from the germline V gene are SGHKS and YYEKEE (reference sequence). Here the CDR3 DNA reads TGTGCCAGCAGCTTGACACCAGGACAGGGTTCAGATACGCAGTATTTT. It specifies CASSLTPGQGSDTQYF.

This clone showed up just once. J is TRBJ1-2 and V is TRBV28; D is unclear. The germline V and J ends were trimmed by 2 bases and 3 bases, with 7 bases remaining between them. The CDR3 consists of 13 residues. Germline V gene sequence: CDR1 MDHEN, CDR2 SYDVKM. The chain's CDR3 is CASSLLRDYGYTF. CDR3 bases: TGTGCCAGCAGTTTACTCCGGGACTATGGCTACACCTTC.

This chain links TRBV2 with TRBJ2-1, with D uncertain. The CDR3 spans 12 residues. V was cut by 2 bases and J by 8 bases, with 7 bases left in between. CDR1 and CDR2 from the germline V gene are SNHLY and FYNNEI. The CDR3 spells CASSERSYEQFF. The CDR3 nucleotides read TGTGCCAGCAGTGAAAGAAGCTATGAGCAGTTCTTC.

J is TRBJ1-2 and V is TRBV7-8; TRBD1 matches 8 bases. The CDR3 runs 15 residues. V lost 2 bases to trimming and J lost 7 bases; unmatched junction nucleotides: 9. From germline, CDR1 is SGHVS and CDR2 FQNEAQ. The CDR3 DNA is TGTGCCAGCAGCTTAACCGGGCAGGGGGCGCTTGGCTACACCTTC. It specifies CASSLTGQGALGYTF.

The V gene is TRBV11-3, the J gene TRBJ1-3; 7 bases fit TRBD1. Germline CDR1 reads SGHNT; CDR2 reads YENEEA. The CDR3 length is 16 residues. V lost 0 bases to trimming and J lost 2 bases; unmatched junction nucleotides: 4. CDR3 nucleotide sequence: TGTGCCAGCAGCTTAGATGGGGACAGAGCTGGAAACACCATATATTTT. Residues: CASSLDGDRAGNTIYF. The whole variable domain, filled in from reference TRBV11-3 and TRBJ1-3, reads EAGVVQSPRYKIIEKKQPVAFWCNPISGHNTLYWYLQNLGQGPELLIRYENEEAVDDSQLPKDRFSAERLKGVDSTLKIQPAELGDSAVYLCASSLDGDRAGNTIYFGEGSWLTVV.

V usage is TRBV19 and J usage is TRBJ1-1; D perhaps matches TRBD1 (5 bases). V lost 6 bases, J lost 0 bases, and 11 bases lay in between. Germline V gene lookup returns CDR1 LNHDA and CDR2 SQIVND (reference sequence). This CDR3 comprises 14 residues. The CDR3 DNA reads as TGTGCCAGTAGGCGAGAGGGGATGAACACTGAAGCTTTCTTT. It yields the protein CASRREGMNTEAFF. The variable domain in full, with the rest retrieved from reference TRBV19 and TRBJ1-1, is DGGITQSPKYLFRKEGQNVTLSCEQNLNHDAMYWYRQDPGQGLRLIYYSQIVNDFQKGDIAEGYSVSREKKESFPLTVTSAQKNPTAFYLCASRREGMNTEAFFGQGTRLTVV.

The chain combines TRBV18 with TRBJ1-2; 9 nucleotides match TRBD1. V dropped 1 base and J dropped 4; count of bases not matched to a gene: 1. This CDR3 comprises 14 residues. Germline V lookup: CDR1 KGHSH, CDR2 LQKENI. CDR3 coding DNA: TGTGCCAGCTCACCACTGACAGGGGGCTATGGCTACACCTTC. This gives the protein CASSPLTGGYGYTF.

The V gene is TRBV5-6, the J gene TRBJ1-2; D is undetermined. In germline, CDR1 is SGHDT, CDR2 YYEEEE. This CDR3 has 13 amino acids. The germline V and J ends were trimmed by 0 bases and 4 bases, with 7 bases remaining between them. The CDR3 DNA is TGTGCCAGCAGCTTGGGGGTTGCCTATGGCTACACCTTC. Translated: CASSLGVAYGYTF.

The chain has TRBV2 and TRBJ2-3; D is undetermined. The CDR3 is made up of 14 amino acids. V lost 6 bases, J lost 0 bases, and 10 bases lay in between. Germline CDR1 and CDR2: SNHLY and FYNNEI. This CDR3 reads CASSYLTSTDTQYF. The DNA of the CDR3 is TGTGCCAGCAGCTACCTTACTAGCACAGATACGCAGTATTTT.

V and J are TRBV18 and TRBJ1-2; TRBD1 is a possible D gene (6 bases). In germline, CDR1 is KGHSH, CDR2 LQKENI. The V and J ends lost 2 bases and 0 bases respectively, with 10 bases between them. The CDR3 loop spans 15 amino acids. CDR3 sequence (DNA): TGTGCCAGCTCACCATCTGGGGGCACTAACTATGGCTACACCTTC. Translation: CASSPSGGTNYGYTF.

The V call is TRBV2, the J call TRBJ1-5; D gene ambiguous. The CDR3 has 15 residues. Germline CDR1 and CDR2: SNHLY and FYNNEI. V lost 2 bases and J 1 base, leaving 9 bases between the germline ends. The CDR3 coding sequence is TGTGCCAGCAGTGAATCCCCAGGCAGCAATCAGCCCCAGCATTTT. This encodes CASSESPGSNQPQHF.

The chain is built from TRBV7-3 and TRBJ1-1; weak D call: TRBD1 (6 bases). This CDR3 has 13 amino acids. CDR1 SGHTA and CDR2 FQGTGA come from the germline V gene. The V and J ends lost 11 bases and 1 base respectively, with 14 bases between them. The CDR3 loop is CAAGQYSNTEAFF. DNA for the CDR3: TGTGCCGCTGGACAGTATTCGAACACTGAAGCTTTCTTT.

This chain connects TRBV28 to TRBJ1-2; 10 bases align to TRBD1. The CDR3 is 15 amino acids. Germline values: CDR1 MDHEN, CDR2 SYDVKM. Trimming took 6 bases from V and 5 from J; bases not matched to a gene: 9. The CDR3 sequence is CASSSPGQGRYGYTF. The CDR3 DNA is TGTGCCAGCAGCTCCCCGGGACAGGGGAGATATGGCTACACCTTC.

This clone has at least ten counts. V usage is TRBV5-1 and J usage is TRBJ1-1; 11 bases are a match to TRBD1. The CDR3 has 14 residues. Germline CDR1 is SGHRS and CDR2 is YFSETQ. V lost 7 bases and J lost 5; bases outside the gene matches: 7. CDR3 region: CASLPGTGGTEAFF. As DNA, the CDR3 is TGCGCCAGCTTACCCGGGACAGGGGGGACTGAAGCTTTCTTT. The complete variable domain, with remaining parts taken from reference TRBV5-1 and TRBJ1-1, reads KAGVTQTPRYLIKTRGQQVTLSCSPISGHRSVSWYQQTPGQGLQFLFEYFSETQRNKGNFPGRFSGRQFSNSRSEMNVSTLELGDSALYLCASLPGTGGTEAFFGQGTRLTVV.

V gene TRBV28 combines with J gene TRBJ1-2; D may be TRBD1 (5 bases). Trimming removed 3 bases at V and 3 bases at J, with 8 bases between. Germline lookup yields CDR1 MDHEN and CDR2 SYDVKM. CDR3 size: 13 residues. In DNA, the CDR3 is TGTGCCAGCAGTTTGGTAGGGGACTATGGCTACACCTTC. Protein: CASSLVGDYGYTF.

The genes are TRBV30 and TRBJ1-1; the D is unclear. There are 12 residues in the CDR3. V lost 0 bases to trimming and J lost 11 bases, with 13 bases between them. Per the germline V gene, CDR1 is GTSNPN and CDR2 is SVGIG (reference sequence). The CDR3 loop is CAWSVNLRPAFF. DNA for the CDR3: TGTGCCTGGAGTGTCAACCTTCGTCCCGCTTTCTTT.

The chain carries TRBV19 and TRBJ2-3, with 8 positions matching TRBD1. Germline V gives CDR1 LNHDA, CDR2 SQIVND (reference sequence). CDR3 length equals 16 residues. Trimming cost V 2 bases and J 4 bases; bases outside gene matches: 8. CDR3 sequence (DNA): TGTGCCAGTAGTATATCCCGGACAGGGCTAGCAGATACGCAGTATTTT. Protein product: CASSISRTGLADTQYF.

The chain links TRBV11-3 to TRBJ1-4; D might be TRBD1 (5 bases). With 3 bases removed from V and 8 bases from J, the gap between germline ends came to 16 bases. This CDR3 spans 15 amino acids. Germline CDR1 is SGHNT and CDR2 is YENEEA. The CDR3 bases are TGTGCCAGCAGCTTCCAGTCTGGGGCAGAGGAAAAACTGTTTTTT. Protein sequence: CASSFQSGAEEKLFF.